This TCR beta chain derives from a study of blood T cells in healthy people across ages. Then a second PCR, running roughly 7 to 11 cycles, was carried out with a sample-barcoded 5' primer and a J-beta primer mix. Using its own MiXCR run on the 5' RACE reads, TCRdb lists one record per CDR3 protein. The sample lists some 1.5 million distinct CDR3 sequences, roughly 28% occurring once. A remark on this clonotype: The antigen is not known.

The CDR3 runs 16 residues. Germline lookup yields CDR1 SGHRS and CDR2 YFSETQ. General study points: Compared with aged donors, long-lived donors showed fewer expanded clones, suggesting selection.

The chain carries TRBV5-1 and TRBJ2-4; D is uncertain. The J call may be in error: the DNA end matches TRBJ2-7 better. The receptor's source is a woman aged 25 to 39 in good health. The sequencing sample was made of blood. CDR3 residues: CASNLGRGFSSYEQYF. For the CDR3, the DNA is TGCGCCAGCAACCTGGGTCGTGGTTTTAGCTCCTACGAGCAGTACTTC.